The 3 T cell receptor beta chains given below trace back to one sample, sequenced in a study of OX40 agonist ivuxolimab in advanced cancers. Libraries were prepared by immunoSEQ multiplex PCR; TCRdb keeps only in-frame clonotypes and omits some of them. Of 35,000 to 45,000 clones detected, about 80% appear once; the ten largest clones hold 9.5% to 10%. Source: CD4+ or CD8+ T cells sorted from blood, taken in a trial of the OX40 agonist ivuxolimab. Receptors originate from an adult with an advanced solid tumor such as melanoma, head and neck, liver or kidney cancer.

CDR3 DNA: TGTGCCAGCAGCCTCCGACGGGAGGAGACCCAGTACTTC. Protein product: CASSLRREETQYF. V usage is TRBV7-2 and J usage is TRBJ2-5; possible D gene TRBD2, 6 bases. There are 13 residues in the CDR3. Trimming took off 5 bases at V and 5 bases at J, with 12 bases between the two ends. CDR1 is SGHTA and CDR2 is FQGNSA in the germline V gene. Looking up the rest from reference TRBV7-2 and TRBJ2-5 gives the full variable domain: GAGVSQSPSNKVTEKGKDVELRCDPISGHTALYWYRQSLGQGLEFLIYFQGNSAPDKSGLPSDRFSAERTGGSVSTLTIQRTQQEDSAVYLCASSLRREETQYFGPGTRLLVL.

The chain employs TRBV10-3 and TRBJ1-6; TRBD1 is a possible D gene (6 bases). The CDR3 has 15 residues. Trimming took off 0 bases at V and 9 bases at J, with 12 bases between the two ends. Germline CDR1 and CDR2: ENHRY and SYGVKD. The CDR3 sequence is CAISESEQGVSPLHF. The CDR3 DNA follows: TGTGCCATCAGTGAGTCGGAACAGGGTGTTTCACCCCTCCACTTT.

This clone was found once. In DNA form, the CDR3 reads TGTGCCAGCAGCTTGGGGGGTAGCGGGGGCGCTCTGGGCGGAGGGGAGCTGTTTTTT. As protein: CASSLGGSGGALGGGELFF. This rearrangement joins TRBV5-4 to TRBJ2-2; 9 nucleotides line up with TRBD2. The CDR3 has 19 residues. Germline V gives CDR1 SGHNT, CDR2 YYREEE (reference sequence). J gave up 8 bases and V 0 bases, and 17 bases lay outside the gene matches. Together with reference TRBV5-4 and TRBJ2-2, the CDR3 gives the full variable domain: ETGVTQSPTHLIKTRGQQVTLRCSSQSGHNTVSWYQQALGQGPQFIFQYYREEENGRGNFPPRFSGLQFPNYSSELNVNALELDDSALYLCASSLGGSGGALGGGELFFGEGSRLTVL.